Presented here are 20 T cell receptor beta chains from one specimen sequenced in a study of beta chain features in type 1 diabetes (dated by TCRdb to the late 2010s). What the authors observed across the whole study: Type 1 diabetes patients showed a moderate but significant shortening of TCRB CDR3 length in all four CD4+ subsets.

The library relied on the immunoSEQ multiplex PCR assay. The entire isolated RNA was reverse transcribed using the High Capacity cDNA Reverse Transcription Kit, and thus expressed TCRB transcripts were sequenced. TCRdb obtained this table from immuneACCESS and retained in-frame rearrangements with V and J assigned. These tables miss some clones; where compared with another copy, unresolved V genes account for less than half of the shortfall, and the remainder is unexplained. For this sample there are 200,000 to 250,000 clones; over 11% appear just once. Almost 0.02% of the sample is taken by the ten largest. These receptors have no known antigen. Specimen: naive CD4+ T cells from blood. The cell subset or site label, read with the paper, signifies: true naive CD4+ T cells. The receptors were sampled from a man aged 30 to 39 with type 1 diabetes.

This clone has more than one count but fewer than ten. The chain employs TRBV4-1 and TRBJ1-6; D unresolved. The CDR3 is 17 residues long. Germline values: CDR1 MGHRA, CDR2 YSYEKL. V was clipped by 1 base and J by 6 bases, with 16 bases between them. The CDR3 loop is CASSQARAGIPNSPLHF. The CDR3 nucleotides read TGCGCCAGCAGCCAAGCGAGGGCAGGCATCCCTAATTCACCCCTCCACTTT.

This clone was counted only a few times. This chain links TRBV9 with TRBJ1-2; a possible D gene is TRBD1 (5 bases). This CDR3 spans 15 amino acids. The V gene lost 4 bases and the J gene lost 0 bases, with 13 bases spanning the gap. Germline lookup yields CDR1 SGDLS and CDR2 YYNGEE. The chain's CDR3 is CASSLYLTANYGYTF. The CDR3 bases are TGTGCCAGCAGCCTCTATTTGACAGCTAACTATGGCTACACCTTC.

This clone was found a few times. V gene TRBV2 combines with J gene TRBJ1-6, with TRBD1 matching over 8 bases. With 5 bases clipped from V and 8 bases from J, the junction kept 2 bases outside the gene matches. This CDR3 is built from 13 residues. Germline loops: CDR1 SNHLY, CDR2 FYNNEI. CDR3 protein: CASSQTGDSPLHF. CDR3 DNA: TGTGCCAGCAGTCAGACAGGGGATTCACCCCTCCACTTT. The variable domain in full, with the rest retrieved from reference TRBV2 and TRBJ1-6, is EPEVTQTPSHQVTQMGQEVILRCVPISNHLYFYWYRQILGQKVEFLVSFYNNEISEKSEIFDDQFSVERPDGSNFTLKIRSTKLEDSAMYFCASSQTGDSPLHFGNGTRLTVT.

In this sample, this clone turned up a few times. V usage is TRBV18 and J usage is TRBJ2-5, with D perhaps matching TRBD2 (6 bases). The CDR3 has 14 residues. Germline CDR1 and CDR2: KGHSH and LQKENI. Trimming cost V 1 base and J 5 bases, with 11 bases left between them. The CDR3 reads CASSPRGGPETQYF. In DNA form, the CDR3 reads TGTGCCAGCTCACCACGAGGAGGGCCCGAGACCCAGTACTTC.

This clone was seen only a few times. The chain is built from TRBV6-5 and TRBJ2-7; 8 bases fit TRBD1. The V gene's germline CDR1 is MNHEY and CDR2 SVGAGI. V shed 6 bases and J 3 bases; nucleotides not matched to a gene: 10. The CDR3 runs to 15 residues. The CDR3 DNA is TGTGCCAGCAGGACCGTGACAGGGGACGTCTACGAGCAGTACTTC. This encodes CASRTVTGDVYEQYF.

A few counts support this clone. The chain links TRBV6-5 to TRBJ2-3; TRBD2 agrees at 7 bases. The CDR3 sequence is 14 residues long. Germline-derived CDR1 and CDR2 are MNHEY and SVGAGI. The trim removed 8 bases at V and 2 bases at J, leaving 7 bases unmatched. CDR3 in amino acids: CASGRGSVTDTQYF. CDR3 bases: TGTGCCAGCGGGCGCGGGAGTGTCACAGATACGCAGTATTTT.

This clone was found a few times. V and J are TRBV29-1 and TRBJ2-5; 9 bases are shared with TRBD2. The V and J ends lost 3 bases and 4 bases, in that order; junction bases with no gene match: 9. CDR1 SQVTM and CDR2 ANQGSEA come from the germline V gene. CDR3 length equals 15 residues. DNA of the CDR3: TGCAGCGTTGACCTAGCGGGGCTCCCCGGAGAGACCCAGTACTTC. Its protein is CSVDLAGLPGETQYF. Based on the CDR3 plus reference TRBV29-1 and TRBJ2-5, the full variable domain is SAVISQKPSRDICQRGTSLTIQCQVDSQVTMMFWYRQQPGQSLTLIATANQGSEATYESGFVIDKFPISRPNLTFSTLTVSNMSPEDSSIYLCSVDLAGLPGETQYFGPGTRLLVL.

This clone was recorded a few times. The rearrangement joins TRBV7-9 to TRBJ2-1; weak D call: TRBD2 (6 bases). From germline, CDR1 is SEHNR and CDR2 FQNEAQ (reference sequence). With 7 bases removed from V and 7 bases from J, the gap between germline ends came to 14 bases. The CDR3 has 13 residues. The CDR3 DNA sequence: TGTGCCAGCAAGGTTAGCGGCCAAAATGAGCAGTTCTTC. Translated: CASKVSGQNEQFF.

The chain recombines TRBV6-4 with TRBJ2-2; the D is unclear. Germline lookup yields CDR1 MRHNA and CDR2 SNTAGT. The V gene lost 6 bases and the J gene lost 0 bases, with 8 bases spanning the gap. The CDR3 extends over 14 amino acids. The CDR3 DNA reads TGTGCCAGCAGCGCACAAGCGAACACCGGGGAGCTGTTTTTT. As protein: CASSAQANTGELFF.

CDR3 in amino acids: CSVARRAYGYTF. DNA for the CDR3: TGCAGCGTTGCTCGCAGGGCCTATGGCTACACCTTC. The genes are TRBV29-1 and TRBJ1-2, with D possibly TRBD1 on 5 matching bases. V lost 4 bases to trimming and J lost 4 bases, with 10 bases between them. From germline, CDR1 is SQVTM and CDR2 ANQGSEA. CDR3 length equals 12 residues. The variable domain in full, completed from reference TRBV29-1 and TRBJ1-2, reads SAVISQKPSRDICQRGTSLTIQCQVDSQVTMMFWYRQQPGQSLTLIATANQGSEATYESGFVIDKFPISRPNLTFSTLTVSNMSPEDSSIYLCSVARRAYGYTFGSGTRLTVV.

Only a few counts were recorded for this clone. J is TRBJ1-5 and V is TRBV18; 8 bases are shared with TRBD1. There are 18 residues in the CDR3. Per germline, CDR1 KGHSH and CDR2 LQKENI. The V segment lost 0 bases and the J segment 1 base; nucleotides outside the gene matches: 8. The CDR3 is CASSPPSDRARSNQPQHF. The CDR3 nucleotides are TGTGCCAGCTCACCACCTTCGGACAGGGCAAGAAGCAATCAGCCCCAGCATTTT.

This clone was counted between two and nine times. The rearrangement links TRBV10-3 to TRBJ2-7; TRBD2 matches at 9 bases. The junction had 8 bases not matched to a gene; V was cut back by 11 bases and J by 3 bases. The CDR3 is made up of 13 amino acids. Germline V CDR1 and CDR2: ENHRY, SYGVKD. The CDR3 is CAHGRLADYEQYF. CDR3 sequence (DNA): TGTGCCCACGGGAGACTAGCGGACTACGAGCAGTACTTC.

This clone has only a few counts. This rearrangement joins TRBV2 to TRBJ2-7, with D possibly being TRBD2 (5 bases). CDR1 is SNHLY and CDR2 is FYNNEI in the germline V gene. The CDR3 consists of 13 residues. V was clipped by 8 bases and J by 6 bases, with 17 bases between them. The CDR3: CASSSRSRGEQYF. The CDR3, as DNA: TGTGCCAGCTCTAGCAGGAGCCGGGGCGAGCAGTACTTC.

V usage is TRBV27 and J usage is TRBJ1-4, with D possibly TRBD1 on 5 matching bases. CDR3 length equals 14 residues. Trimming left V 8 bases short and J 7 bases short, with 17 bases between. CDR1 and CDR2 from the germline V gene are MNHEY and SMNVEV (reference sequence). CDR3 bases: TGTGCCAGCGGGGGGAACGCGGTCGGTGAAAAACTGTTTTTT. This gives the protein CASGGNAVGEKLFF.

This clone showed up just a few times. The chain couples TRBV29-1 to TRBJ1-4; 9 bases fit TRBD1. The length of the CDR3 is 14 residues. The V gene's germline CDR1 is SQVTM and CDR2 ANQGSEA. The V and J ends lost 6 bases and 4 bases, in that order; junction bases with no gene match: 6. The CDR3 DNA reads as TGCAGCGTACCACAGGGGGCACGTAATGAAAAACTGTTTTTT. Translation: CSVPQGARNEKLFF.

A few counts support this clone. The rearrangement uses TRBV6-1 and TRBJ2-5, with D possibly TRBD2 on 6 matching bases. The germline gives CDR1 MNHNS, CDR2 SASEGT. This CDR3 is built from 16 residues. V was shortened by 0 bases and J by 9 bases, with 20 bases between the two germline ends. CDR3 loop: CASSEARGGPLMSQYF. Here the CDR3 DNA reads TGTGCCAGCAGTGAAGCGCGGGGCGGTCCCCTCATGTCCCAGTACTTC.

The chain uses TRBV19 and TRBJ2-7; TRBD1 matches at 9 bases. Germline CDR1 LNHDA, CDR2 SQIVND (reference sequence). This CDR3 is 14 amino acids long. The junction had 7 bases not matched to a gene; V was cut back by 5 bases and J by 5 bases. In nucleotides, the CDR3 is TGTGCCAGTAGTTCCCACAGGGGGCAAAACGAGCAGTACTTC. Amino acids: CASSSHRGQNEQYF.

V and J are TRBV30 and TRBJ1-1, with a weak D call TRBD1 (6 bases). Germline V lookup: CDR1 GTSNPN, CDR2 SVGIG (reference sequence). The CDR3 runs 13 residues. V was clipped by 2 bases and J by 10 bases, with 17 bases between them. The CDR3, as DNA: TGTGCCTGGAGTCCCTGGCCTGAGGGGGTAGCTTTCTTT. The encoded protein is CAWSPWPEGVAFF.

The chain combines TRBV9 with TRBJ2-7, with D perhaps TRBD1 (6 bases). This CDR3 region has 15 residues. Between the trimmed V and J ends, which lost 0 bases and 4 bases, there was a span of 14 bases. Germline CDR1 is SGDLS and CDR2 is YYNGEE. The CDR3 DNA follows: TGTGCCAGCAGCGTAGGACCAGGGGATATATACGAGCAGTACTTC. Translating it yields CASSVGPGDIYEQYF.

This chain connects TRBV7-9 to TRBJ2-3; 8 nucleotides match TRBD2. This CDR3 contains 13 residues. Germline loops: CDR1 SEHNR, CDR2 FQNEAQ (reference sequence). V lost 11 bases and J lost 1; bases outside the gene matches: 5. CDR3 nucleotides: TGTGCCGGAACACTAGCGGGCACAGATACGCAGTATTTT. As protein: CAGTLAGTDTQYF.